The 2 T cell receptor beta chains listed next were all sequenced from one sample in a study of T cell responses to AZD1222 COVID-19 vaccine. Sequenced by immunoSEQ multiplex PCR; TCRdb stores in-frame clones only, minus some. The sample includes 130,000 to 150,000 clones, approximately 94% of them seen just once. The source material was peripheral blood, sampled on day 0 of AZD1222 vaccination. The receptors shown here come from an adult in good health.

The chain recombines TRBV11-2 with TRBJ2-7, with 9 bases that match TRBD2. The CDR3 is 15 amino acids. The V gene end was trimmed by 4 bases and the J gene end by 2 bases; junction bases not matched to a gene: 6. CDR1 SGHAT and CDR2 FQNNGV come from the germline V gene. The CDR3 loop reads CASSSRASGAYEQYF. CDR3 coding DNA: TGTGCCAGCAGCTCGAGGGCTAGCGGGGCCTACGAGCAGTACTTC.

The chain recombines TRBV2 with TRBJ2-3; D may match TRBD1 or TRBD2 (6 bases each). Germline V gene data show CDR1 as SNHLY and CDR2 as FYNNEI. The CDR3 extends over 15 amino acids. The V gene lost 1 base and the J gene lost 2 bases, with 10 bases spanning the gap. This chain's CDR3 is CASSEERGATDTQYF. CDR3 bases: TGTGCCAGCAGTGAAGAAAGGGGGGCCACAGATACGCAGTATTTT. Variable domain in full (rest from reference TRBV2 and TRBJ2-3): EPEVTQTPSHQVTQMGQEVILRCVPISNHLYFYWYRQILGQKVEFLVSFYNNEISEKSEIFDDQFSVERPDGSNFTLKIRSTKLEDSAMYFCASSEERGATDTQYFGPGTRLTVL.